This TCR beta chain was recorded in a study of cytomegalovirus exposure and HLA in healthy donors. Overall study: Earlier sequencing of about 179 million T cells yielded 100 million to 140 million unique TCR beta sequences.

J was trimmed by 0 bases and V by 4 bases; bases with no gene match: 9. The CDR3 length is 18 residues. Germline V gives CDR1 SGHRS, CDR2 YFSETQ. PCR employed 60 Vbeta and 13 Jbeta primers. This table comes from immunoSEQ multiplex PCR, and its TCRdb copy is limited to in-frame clones, with some not included. The sample holds about 130,000 clones. The receptor was derived from a woman aged 55-75 years in good health and CMV-seronegative. The V gene is TRBV5-1, the J gene TRBJ2-1; 11 bases map to TRBD2. Sequencing used PBMCs. The DNA for the CDR3 is TGCGCCAGCAGCCCCGGGACTAGCGGATCCAGCTCCTACAATGAGCAGTTCTTC. It is translated as CASSPGTSGSSSYNEQFF.